This T cell receptor beta chain was documented in a study of blood T cells in healthy people across ages. Study-wide results and limits: Diversity estimated from one million T cells was considered an underestimate.

Of note for this clonotype: No antigen is known for it. The junction shows a germline mismatch at one end, possibly a read error.

For the second PCR, which ran for roughly 6 to 12 cycles, a sample-barcoded 5' primer and a J-beta primer mix were used. Each cDNA molecule was tagged by a template-switch adaptor with 12 random nucleotides. Via MiXCR, TCRdb re-called the 5' RACE reads, giving one row per CDR3 protein. The sample consists of about 780,000 distinct CDR3 sequences, 46% of them appearing once. The authors isolated at least 7 million PBMCs per sample. Extraction yielded at least 5 micrograms of total RNA per sample. CDR1 is SQVTM, CDR2 ANQGSEA, per germline. This CDR3 region has 15 residues. The sample comprised blood. This chain joins TRBV29-1 and TRBJ2-4, with 9 bases fitting TRBD1. This clonotype was sampled from a man at least 80 years old in good health. The CDR3 sequence is CSVERTGEGKNIQYF. The CDR3, as DNA: TGCAGCGTTGAAAGGACAGGGGAAGGCAAAAACATCCAGTACTTC.